A selection of T cell receptor beta chains follows, all from one sample in a study of patients and donors after allogeneic stem cell transplantation. Using its own MiXCR run on the RT-PCR reads, TCRdb lists one record per CDR3 protein. The table records roughly 230,000 distinct CDR3 sequences, 14% of them present only once. Source material: blood, either unsorted or a sorted T cell fraction (not recorded which). The receptors shown here come from a human donor who was either an allogeneic HSCT recipient or a stem cell or donor lymphocyte infusion donor (not recorded which). It is not recorded whose cells these are; they may come from a transplant donor. Each CDR3 is given with its conserved first and last residue. The D gene is left open where the match is weak. Clone size, where shown, is once, few, many, or a class for clones that have expanded.

d_call	j_call	clone_size	v_call	cdr3_nt	cdr3_aa
.	TRBJ2-7	many	TRBV5-1	TGCGCCAGCAGCCTGGAGGGATCGACCTACGAGCAGTACTTC	CASSLEGSTYEQYF
.	TRBJ1-1	.	TRBV5-1	TGCGCCAGCAGCCGCGACCACAGGAACACTGAAGCTTTCTTT	CASSRDHRNTEAFF
TRBD1	TRBJ2-5	.	TRBV4-1	TGCGCCAGCAGCCTCGGGACAGGGGGCTTCGAGACCCAGTACTTC	CASSLGTGGFETQYF
TRBD2	TRBJ2-3	.	TRBV12-3/TRBV12-4	TGTGCCAGCATCTCAAGGGCGGGAGTTCCCGATACGCAGTATTTT	CASISRAGVPDTQYF
.	TRBJ2-1	few	TRBV24-1	TGTGCCACCAGTGATTTGCCGCCTCCTAACAATGAGCAGTTCTTC	CATSDLPPPNNEQFF
.	TRBJ2-1	few	TRBV30	TGTGCCTGGAGTCCAGACCAGGGAAGAGGTGAGCAGTTCTTC	CAWSPDQGRGEQFF
TRBD1	TRBJ2-5	many	TRBV3-1	TGTGCCAGCAGCCTACAGGGGACCTTCGGGGAGACCCAGTACTTC	CASSLQGTFGETQYF
TRBD1	TRBJ1-2	.	TRBV6-2/TRBV6-3	TGTGCCAGCAGTTACGCCCGGGACAGGCTTGACGCTAACTATGGCTACACCTTC	CASSYARDRLDANYGYTF
.	TRBJ2-3	.	TRBV16	TGTGCCAGCAGCCCGCAATTCGGGGACAGCACAGATACGCAGTATTTT	CASSPQFGDSTDTQYF
TRBD1	TRBJ2-3	.	TRBV9	TGTGCCAGCAGCGCCAACCAGGGGGCGGCTCCCACAGATACGCAGTATTTT	CASSANQGAAPTDTQYF
.	TRBJ2-5	many	TRBV24-1	TGTGCCACCAGTGATTTGGTCTTGACAGGACCGTACCAAGAGACCCAGTACTTC	CATSDLVLTGPYQETQYF
.	TRBJ2-1	many	TRBV7-9	TGTGCCAGCAGCCCCTCGCTTCGCTACAATGAGCAGTTCTTC	CASSPSLRYNEQFF
.	TRBJ2-7	many	TRBV5-6	TGTGCCAGCAGCTTTGGCCTAGGCACAGGGTACGAGCAGTACTTC	CASSFGLGTGYEQYF
TRBD1	TRBJ2-7	.	TRBV19	TGTGCCAGTAGCCCACTCTCCGGGACAGGGGCCTCCTACGAGCAGTACTTC	CASSPLSGTGASYEQYF
.	TRBJ2-7	.	TRBV11-2	TGTGCCAGCAGCTTAGGACAGGCCCCCTACGAGCAGTACTTC	CASSLGQAPYEQYF
.	TRBJ1-1	few	TRBV5-6	TGTGCCAGCAGCCCGGCTACCCTGGTCGGGAACACTGAAGCTTTCTTT	CASSPATLVGNTEAFF
.	TRBJ1-5	few	TRBV30	TGTGCCTGGAGTGTGAATCCAGGGCCGGATCAGCCCCAGCATTTT	CAWSVNPGPDQPQHF
.	TRBJ2-7	.	TRBV18	TGTGCCAGCTCACCAAGATCAGGGGAGATCTACGAGCAGTACTTC	CASSPRSGEIYEQYF
TRBD2	TRBJ2-7	.	TRBV7-2	TGTGCCAGCAGCCCGGCCGGGACTAGATTCGAGCAGTACTTC	CASSPAGTRFEQYF
.	TRBJ2-2	.	TRBV12-5	TGTGCTAGTGGTTTGTGGGGAGGAAACACCGGGGAGCTGTTTTTT	CASGLWGGNTGELFF
.	TRBJ2-2	few	TRBV4-2	TGTGCCAGCAGCCAGCAAGACAGAGCGAACACCGGGGAGCTGTTTTTT	CASSQQDRANTGELFF
TRBD1	TRBJ1-1	.	TRBV7-3	TGTGCCAGCAGCTTACTGAGGACAGGGAACACTGAAGCTTTCTTT	CASSLLRTGNTEAFF